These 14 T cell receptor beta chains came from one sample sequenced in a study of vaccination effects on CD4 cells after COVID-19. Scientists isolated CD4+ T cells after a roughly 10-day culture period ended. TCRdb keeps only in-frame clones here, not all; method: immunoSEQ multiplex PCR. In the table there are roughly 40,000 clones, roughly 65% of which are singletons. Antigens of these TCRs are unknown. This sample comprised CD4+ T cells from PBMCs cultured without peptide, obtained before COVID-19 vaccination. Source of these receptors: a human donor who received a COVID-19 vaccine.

This CDR3 reads CASSRTVEQPQHF. CDR3 nucleotides: TGTGCCAGCAGCAGGACAGTTGAGCAGCCCCAGCATTTT. The rearrangement joins TRBV7-2 to TRBJ1-5; a possible D gene is TRBD1 (6 bases). This CDR3 has 13 amino acids. Germline-derived CDR1 and CDR2 are SGHTA and FQGNSA. V lost 5 bases, J lost 7 bases, and 12 bases lay in between.

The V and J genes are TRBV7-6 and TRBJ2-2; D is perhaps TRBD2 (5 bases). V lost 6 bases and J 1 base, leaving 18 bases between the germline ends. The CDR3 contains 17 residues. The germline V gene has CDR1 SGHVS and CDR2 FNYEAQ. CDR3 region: CASRPLTSGRNTGELFF. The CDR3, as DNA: TGTGCCAGCAGACCCCTCACGAGCGGCCGGAACACCGGGGAGCTGTTTTTT.

CDR3 nucleotide sequence: TGTGCCAGCAGCTTGGTGGGGGCTAGACCTGAAGCTTTCTTT. As protein: CASSLVGARPEAFF. This chain links TRBV5-6 with TRBJ1-1; a possible D gene is TRBD1 (6 bases). In germline, CDR1 is SGHDT, CDR2 YYEEEE. Trimming removed 0 bases from V and 6 bases from J, with 12 bases in between. The CDR3 runs 14 residues.

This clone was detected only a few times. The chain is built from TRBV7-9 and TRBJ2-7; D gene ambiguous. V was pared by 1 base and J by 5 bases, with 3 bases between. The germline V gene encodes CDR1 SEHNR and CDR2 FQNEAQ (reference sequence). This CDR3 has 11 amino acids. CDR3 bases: TGTGCCAGCAGCTTAGTGGACGAGCAGTACTTC. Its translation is CASSLVDEQYF. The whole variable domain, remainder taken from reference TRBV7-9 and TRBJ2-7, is DTGVSQNPRHKITKRGQNVTFRCDPISEHNRLYWYRQTLGQGPEFLTYFQNEAQLEKSRLLSDRFSAERPKGSFSTLEIQRTEQGDSAMYLCASSLVDEQYFGPGTRLTVT.

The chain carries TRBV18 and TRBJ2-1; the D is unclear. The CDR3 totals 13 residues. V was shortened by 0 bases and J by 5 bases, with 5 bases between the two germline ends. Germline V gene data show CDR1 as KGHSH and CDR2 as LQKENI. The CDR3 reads CASSPPLNNEQFF. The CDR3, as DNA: TGTGCCAGCTCACCACCGCTTAACAATGAGCAGTTCTTC.

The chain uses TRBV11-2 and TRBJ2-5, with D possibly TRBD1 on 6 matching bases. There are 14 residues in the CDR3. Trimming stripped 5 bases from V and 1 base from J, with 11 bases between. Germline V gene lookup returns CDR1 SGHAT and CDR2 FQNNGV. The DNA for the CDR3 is TGTGCCAGCAGCCTGACAGGAGTCCAAGAGACCCAGTACTTC. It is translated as CASSLTGVQETQYF. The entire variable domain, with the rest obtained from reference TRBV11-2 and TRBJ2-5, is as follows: EAGVAQSPRYKIIEKRQSVAFWCNPISGHATLYWYQQILGQGPKLLIQFQNNGVVDDSQLPKDRFSAERLKGVDSTLKIQPAKLEDSAVYLCASSLTGVQETQYFGPGTRLLVL.

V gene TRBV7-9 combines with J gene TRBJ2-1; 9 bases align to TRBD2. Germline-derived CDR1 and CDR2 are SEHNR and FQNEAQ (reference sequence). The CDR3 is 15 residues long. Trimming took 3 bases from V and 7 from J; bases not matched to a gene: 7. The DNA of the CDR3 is TGTGCCAGCAGCTTGTTAGCGGGAGAAACAAATGAGCAGTTCTTC. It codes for CASSLLAGETNEQFF.

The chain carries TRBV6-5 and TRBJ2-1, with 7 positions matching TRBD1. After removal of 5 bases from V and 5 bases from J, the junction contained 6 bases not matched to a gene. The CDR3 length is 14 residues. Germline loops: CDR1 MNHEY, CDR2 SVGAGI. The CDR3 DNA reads TGTGCCAGCAGTCGACAGGGAAGTGACAATGAGCAGTTCTTC. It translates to CASSRQGSDNEQFF.

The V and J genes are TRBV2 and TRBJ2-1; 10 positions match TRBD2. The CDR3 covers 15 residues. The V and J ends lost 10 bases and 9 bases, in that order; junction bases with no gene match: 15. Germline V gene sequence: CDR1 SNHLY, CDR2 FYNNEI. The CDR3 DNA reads TGTGCCACCTTGAGGGCCAGCGGGGGGGTAGGTGAGCAGTTCTTC. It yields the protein CATLRASGGVGEQFF.

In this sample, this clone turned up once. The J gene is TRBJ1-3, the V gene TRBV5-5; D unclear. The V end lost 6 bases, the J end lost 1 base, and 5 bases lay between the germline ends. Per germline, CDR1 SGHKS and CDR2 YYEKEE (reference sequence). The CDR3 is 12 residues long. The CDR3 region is CASTSSGNTIYF. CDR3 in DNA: TGTGCCAGCACCTCTTCTGGAAACACCATATATTTT.

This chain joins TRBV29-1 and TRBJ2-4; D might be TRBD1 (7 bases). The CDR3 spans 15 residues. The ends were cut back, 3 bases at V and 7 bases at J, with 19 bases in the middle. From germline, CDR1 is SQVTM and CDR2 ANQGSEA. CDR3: CSVENRQGAGNIQYF. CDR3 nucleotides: TGCAGCGTTGAGAACAGACAGGGAGCGGGCAACATTCAGTACTTC.

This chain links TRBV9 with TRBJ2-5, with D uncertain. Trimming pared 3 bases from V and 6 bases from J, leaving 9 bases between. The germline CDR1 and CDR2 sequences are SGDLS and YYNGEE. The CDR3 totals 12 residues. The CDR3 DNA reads TGTGCCAGCAGCGAGTACTCAAAGACCCAGTACTTC. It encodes CASSEYSKTQYF.

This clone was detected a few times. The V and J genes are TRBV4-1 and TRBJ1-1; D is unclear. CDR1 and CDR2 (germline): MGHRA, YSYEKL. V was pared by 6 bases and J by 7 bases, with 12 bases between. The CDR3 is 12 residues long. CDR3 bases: TGCGCCAGCAGTCCCCCGGGGAGTGAAGCTTTCTTT. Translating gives CASSPPGSEAFF.

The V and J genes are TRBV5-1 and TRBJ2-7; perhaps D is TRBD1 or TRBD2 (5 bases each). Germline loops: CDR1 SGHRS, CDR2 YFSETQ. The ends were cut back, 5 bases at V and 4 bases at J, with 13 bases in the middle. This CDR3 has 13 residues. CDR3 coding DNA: TGCGCCAGCAGGTGGGACGGTAGGTACGAGCAGTACTTC. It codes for CASRWDGRYEQYF.